This TCR beta chain was obtained from a study of OX40 agonist ivuxolimab in advanced cancers. At the level of the whole study: The costimulatory receptor OX40 (CD134) was targeted by ivuxolimab, a fully human IgG2 agonistic monoclonal antibody. Patients were allowed to have had prior anti-PD-1, anti-PD-L1 or anti-CTLA-4 therapy, and approximately 41% of the dose-escalation patients had previously received checkpoint inhibitors. In the dose-escalation cohort, around four fifths of patients were male, and the mean age was roughly 60 years with a range of roughly 20 to 80. Intravenous ivuxolimab was administered to patients every 2 weeks at six dose levels: 0.01, 0.1, 0.3, 1.5, 3 and 10 mg/kg. The point of sequencing TCRbeta in the periphery was to test whether ivuxolimab changed TCR sequence diversity and drove clonal T-cell expansion. Among the roughly 50 dose-escalation patients, 19 had hepatocellular carcinoma, about 15 melanoma, 9 renal cell carcinoma and 9 head and neck cancer. The paper describes the monotherapy dose-escalation part (N of about 54 patients) of the phase I trial of ivuxolimab. Partial responses occurred in three dose-escalation patients, of whom one had hepatocellular carcinoma and two had cutaneous melanoma.

CDR1 and CDR2, looked up from the germline V gene (reference sequence), are SGHNT and YYREEE. Trimming accounts for 2 bases at V and 7 bases at J, while the number of junction bases matched to no gene is 6. Taken from cysteine to phenylalanine, the CDR3 has 15 residues. The CDR3 DNA has 45 bases and is translated from base 1. The full study reports these points: Antigen specificity was not determined for the clonally expanded peripheral T cells. In partial responders in the 0.1-3.0 mg/kg groups, normalized peripheral clonal expansion was found to be among the lowest, especially among CD8+ T cells. On average, CD8+ T cells showed more expanded clones than CD4+ T cells after ivuxolimab. Low levels of normalized T-cell clonal expansion were also seen in some patients who did not respond. At doses of 0.1 to 3.0 mg/kg, clonal expansion of both CD4+ and CD8+ blood T cells was observed from baseline to week 6.

Genomic DNA was extracted from sorted cells for sequencing of the TCRbeta CDR3 region. The immunoSEQ Assay was used to sequence the TCRbeta CDR3 regions. TCRdb's version of the immuneACCESS table is confined to in-frame rearrangements and falls short of the full clone set. An unresolved V gene accounts for under half of the shortfall where checked; the remainder is of unknown origin. The sample contains about 82,000 clones, less than 90% of them found a single time. The ten most abundant clones make up 0.7% to 0.9% of the sample. This clone was detected once. Its antigen specificity is not known. One base away there is no much larger clone; base qualities are not given. Patients with autoimmune disease history or receiving systemic immunosuppression were excluded from the trial. Peripheral blood for TCR sequencing was collected from all dose cohorts at baseline, on cycle 4 day 1, and on cycle 7 day 1. The samples were taken from a phase I, first-in-human, multicenter, open-label dose-escalation trial of ivuxolimab. Adults with locally advanced or metastatic melanoma, renal cell carcinoma, hepatocellular carcinoma or head and neck squamous cell carcinoma were enrolled in the trial. Before TCR sequencing, CD4+ T cells and CD8+ T cells were sorted from peripheral blood as separate populations.

The receptor comes from an adult with an advanced solid tumor such as melanoma, head and neck, liver or kidney cancer. The V and J segments used are TRBV5-4 and TRBJ2-1, with 10 central nucleotides matching TRBD2. Material: CD4+ or CD8+ T cells sorted from blood, obtained in a trial of the OX40 agonist ivuxolimab. This receptor carries the CDR3 CASSLAGGLWNEQFF. The DNA sequence is as follows: TGTGCCAGCAGCTTAGCGGGGGGGCTTTGGAATGAGCAGTTCTTC.